Sequencing of this T cell receptor beta chain was carried out in a study of lymphopenia after photon versus proton radiotherapy. General observations from the study: After lymphocyte nadir, photon-treated repertoires showed oligoclonal expansion, especially CD8+ Temra. Relative stability marked proton patients; photon patients lost diversity and naive cells.

Assay: immunoSEQ multiplex PCR; the TCRdb copy retains only in-frame clones and omits some. The sample holds 20,000 to 25,000 clones, 85% seen once. CDR3 size: 18 residues. The V gene end was trimmed by 0 bases and the J gene end by 3 bases; junction bases not matched to a gene: 9. Germline V gives CDR1 SGHDT, CDR2 YYEEEE. On this clone: Its antigen remains unidentified.

This sample comprised peripheral blood, obtained from a patient treated with photon-based radiotherapy. The gene calls are TRBV5-6 and TRBJ1-5; 10 bases match TRBD1. The TCR comes from a man aged 55 to 70 with pancreatic cancer. CDR3 bases: TGTGCCAGCAGCTTGGGGCATTTTGGGACAGGGGACAATCAGCCCCAGCATTTT. Protein sequence: CASSLGHFGTGDNQPQHF.